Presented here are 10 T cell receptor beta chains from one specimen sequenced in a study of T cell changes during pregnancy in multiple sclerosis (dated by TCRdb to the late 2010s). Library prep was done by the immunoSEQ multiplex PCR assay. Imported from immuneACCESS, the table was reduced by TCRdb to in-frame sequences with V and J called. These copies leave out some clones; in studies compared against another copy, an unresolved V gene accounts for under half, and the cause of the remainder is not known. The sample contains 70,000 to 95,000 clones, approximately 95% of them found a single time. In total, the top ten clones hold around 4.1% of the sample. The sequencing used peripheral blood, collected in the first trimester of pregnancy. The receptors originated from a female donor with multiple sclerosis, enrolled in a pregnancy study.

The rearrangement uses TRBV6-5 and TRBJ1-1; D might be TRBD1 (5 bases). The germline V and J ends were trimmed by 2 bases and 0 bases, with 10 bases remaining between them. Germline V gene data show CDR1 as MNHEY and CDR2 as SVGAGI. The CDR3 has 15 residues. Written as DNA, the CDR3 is TGTGCCAGCAGTTACAGGGAGGGGATGAACACTGAAGCTTTCTTT. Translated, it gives CASSYREGMNTEAFF.

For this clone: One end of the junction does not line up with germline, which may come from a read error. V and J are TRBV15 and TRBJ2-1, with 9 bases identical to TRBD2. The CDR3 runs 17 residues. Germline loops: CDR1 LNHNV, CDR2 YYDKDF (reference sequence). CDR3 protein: CATSRGDSGGSYDEQFF. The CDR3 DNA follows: TGTGCCACCAGCAGAGGGGATAGCGGGGGATCCTACGATGAGCAGTTCTTC.

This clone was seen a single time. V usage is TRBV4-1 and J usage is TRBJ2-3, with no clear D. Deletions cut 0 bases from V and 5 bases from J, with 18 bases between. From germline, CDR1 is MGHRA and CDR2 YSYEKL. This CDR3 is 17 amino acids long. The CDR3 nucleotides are TGCGCCAGCAGCCAAGAAAGCCGGGTCGGGTTGGAAGATACGCAGTATTTT. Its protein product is CASSQESRVGLEDTQYF.

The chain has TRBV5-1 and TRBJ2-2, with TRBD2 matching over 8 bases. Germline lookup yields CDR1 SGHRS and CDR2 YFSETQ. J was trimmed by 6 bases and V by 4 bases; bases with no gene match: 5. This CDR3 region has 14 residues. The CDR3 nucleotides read TGCGCCAGCAGCGCCGGGGGGGTCGCCGGGGAGCTGTTTTTT. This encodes CASSAGGVAGELFF.

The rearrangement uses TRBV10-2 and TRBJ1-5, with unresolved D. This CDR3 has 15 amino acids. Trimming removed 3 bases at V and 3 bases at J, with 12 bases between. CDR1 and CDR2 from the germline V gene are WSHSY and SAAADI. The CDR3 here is CASSETRSINQPQHF. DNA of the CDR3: TGCGCCAGCAGTGAAACGCGGAGCATCAATCAGCCCCAGCATTTT.

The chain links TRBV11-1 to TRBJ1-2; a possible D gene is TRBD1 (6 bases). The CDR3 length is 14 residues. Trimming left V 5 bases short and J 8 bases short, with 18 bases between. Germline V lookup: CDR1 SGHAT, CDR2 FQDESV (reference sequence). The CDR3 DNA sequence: TGTGCCAGCAGCGTTACTCGGGACATGGTGGGCTACACCTTC. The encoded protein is CASSVTRDMVGYTF.

The CDR3 nucleotides read TGTGCCGCTACACCGACGGACAGGGAAGTTCGTTCTGCAACTAATGAAAAACTGTTTTTT. Its protein is CAATPTDREVRSATNEKLFF. V is TRBV6-7 and J is TRBJ1-4, with 8 bases lining up with TRBD1. TRBV6-7 is noted as an ORF with a role that remains uncertain. V dropped 11 bases and J dropped 0; count of bases not matched to a gene: 23. The CDR3 sequence is 20 residues long.

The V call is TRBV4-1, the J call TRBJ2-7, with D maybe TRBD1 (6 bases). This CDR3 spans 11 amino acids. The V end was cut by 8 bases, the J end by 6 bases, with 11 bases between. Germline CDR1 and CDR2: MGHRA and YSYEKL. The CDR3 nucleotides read TGCGCCAGCGGGCAGGGGAGCGAGCAGTACTTC. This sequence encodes CASGQGSEQYF.

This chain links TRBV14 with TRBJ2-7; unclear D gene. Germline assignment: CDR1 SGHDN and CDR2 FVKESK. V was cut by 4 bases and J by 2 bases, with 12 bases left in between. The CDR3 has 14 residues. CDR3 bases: TGTGCCAGCAGCCCAGACCAGAACCCCTACGAGCAGTACTTC. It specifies CASSPDQNPYEQYF.

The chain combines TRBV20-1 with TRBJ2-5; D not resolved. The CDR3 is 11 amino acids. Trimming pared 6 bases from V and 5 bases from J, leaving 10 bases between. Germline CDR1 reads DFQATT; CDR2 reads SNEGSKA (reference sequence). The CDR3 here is CSARTRETQYF. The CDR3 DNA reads TGCAGTGCCCGCACCAGGGAGACCCAGTACTTC.